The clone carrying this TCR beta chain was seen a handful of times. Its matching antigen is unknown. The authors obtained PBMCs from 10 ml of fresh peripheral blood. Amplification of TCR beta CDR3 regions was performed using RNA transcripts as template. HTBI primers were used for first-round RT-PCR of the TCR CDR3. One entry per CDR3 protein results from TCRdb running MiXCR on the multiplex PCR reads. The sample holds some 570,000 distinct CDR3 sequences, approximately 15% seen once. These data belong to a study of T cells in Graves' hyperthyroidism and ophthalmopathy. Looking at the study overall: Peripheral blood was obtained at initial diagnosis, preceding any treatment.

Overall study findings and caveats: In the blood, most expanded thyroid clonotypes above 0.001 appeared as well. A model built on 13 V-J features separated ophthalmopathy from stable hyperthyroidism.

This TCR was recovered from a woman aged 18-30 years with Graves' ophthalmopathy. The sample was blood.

CDR3 nucleotide sequence: TGTGCCAGCAGCCCTCCCTGGGGGAGGGCCGGCACAGATACGCAGTATTTT. It encodes CASSPPWGRAGTDTQYF. The chain couples TRBV5-6 to TRBJ2-3, with 7 bases fitting TRBD2. Unmatched junction bases numbered 12, after V lost 4 bases and J lost 1 base. Per the germline V gene, CDR1 is SGHDT and CDR2 is YYEEEE. This CDR3 is built from 17 residues.